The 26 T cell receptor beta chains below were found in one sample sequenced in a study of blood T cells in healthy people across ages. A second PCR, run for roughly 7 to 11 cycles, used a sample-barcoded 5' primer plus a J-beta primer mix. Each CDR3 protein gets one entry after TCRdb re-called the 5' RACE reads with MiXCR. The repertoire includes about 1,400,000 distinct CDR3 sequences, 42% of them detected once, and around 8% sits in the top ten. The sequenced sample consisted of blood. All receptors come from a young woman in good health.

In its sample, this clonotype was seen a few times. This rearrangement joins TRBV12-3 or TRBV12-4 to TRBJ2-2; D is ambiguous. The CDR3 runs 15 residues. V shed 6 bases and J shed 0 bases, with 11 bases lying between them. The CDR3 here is CASSPVLANTGELFF. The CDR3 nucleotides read TGTGCCAGCAGCCCGGTGTTAGCGAACACCGGGGAGCTGTTTTTT.

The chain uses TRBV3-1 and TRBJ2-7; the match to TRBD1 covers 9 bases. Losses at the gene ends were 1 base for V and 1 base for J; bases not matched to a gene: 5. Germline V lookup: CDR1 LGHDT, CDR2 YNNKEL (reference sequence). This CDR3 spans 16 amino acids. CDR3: CASSQAGTGTSYEQYF. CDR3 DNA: TGTGCCAGCAGCCAAGCCGGGACAGGGACATCCTACGAGCAGTACTTC.

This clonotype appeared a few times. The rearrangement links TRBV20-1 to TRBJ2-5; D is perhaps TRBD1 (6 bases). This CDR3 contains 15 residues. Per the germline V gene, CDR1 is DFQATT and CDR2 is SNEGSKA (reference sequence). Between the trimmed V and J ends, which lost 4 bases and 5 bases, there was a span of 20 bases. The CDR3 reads CSATPLLGQSETQYF. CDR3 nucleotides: TGCAGTGCTACCCCGCTCCTAGGACAGTCCGAGACCCAGTACTTC.

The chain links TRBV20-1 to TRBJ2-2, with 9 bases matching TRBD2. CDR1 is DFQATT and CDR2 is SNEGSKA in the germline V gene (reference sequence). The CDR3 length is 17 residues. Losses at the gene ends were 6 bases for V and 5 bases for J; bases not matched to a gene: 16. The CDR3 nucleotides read TGCAGTGCCGACGACTTAGCGGGAGAAGGGGGTACCGGGGAGCTGTTTTTT. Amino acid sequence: CSADDLAGEGGTGELFF.

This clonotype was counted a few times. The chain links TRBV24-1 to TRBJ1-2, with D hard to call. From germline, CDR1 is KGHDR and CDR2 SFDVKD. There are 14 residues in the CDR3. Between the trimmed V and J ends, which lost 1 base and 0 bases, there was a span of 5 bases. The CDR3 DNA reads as TGTGCCACCAGTGATTTTACAGCTAACTATGGCTACACCTTC. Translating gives CATSDFTANYGYTF.

The CDR3: CASTLGRAGWETQYF. The CDR3 nucleotides read TGTGCCAGCACCCTGGGACGGGCAGGGTGGGAGACCCAGTACTTC. This chain joins TRBV12-3 or TRBV12-4 and TRBJ2-5; the D call may be TRBD1 or TRBD2 (5 bases each). CDR3 length: 15 amino acids. V lost 7 bases and J 5 bases, leaving 20 bases between the germline ends.

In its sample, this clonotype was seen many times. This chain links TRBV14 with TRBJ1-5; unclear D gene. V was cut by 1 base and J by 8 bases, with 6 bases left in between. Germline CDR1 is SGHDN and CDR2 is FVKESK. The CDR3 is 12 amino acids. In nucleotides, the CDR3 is TGTGCCAGCAGCCAAGCGGTGAAGCCCCAGCATTTT. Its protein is CASSQAVKPQHF.

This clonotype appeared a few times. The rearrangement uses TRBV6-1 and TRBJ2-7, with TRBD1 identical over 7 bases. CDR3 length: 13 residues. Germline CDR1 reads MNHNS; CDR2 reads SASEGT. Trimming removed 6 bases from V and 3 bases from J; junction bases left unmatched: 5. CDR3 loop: CASRTGVSYEQYF. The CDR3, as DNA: TGTGCCAGCAGAACAGGGGTGAGCTACGAGCAGTACTTC.

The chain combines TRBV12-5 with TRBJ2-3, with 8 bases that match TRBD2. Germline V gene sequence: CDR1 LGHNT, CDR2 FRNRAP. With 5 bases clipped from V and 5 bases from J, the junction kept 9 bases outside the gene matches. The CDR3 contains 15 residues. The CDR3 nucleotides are TGTGCTAGTGGTGGGGGAGCGGGAGATCGAGATACGCAGTATTTT. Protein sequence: CASGGGAGDRDTQYF.

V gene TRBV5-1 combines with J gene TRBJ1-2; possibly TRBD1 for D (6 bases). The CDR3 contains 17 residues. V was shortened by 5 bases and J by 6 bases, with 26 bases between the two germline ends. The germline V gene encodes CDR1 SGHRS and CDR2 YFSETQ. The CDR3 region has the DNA TGCGCCAGCAGTGCCGGGGAGATGGGGGGCTGGACGGATGGCTACACCTTC. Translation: CASSAGEMGGWTDGYTF.

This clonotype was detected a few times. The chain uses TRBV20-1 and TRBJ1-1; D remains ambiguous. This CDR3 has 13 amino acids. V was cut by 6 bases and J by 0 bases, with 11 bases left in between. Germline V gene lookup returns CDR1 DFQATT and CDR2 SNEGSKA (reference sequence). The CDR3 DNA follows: TGCAGTGCCTCATCAATAGTGAACACTGAAGCTTTCTTT. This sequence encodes CSASSIVNTEAFF.

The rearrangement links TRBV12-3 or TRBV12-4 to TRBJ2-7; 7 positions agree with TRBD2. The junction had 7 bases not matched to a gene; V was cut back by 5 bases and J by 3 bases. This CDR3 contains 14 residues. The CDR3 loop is CASSSSGIGYEQYF. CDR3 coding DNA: TGTGCCAGCAGTAGCAGCGGGATAGGCTACGAGCAGTACTTC.

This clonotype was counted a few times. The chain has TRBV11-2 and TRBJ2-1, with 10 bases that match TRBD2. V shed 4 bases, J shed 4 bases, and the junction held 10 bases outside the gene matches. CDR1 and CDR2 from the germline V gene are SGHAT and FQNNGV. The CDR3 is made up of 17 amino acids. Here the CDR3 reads CASSSPVTSGLYNEQFF. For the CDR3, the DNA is TGTGCCAGCAGCTCCCCAGTGACTAGCGGGCTTTACAATGAGCAGTTCTTC.

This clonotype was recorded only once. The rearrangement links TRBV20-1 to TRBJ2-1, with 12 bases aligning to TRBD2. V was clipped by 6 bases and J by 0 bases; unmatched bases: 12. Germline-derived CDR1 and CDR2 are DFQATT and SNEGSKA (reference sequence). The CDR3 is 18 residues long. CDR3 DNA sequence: TGCAGTGCCCCACCTGGACTAGCGGGAACTAACTCCTACAATGAGCAGTTCTTC. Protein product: CSAPPGLAGTNSYNEQFF.

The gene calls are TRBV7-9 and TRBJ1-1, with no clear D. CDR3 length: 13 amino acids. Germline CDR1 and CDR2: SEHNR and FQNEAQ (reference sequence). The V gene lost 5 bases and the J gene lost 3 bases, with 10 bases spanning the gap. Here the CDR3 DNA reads TGTGCCAGCAGCCACAGAGAAGACACTGAAGCTTTCTTT. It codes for CASSHREDTEAFF.

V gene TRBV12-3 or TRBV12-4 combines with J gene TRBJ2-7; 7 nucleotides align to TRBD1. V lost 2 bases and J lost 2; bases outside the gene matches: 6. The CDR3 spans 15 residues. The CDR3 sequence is CASSLRDRPAYEQYF. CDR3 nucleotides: TGTGCCAGCAGTTTAAGGGACAGACCTGCCTACGAGCAGTACTTC.

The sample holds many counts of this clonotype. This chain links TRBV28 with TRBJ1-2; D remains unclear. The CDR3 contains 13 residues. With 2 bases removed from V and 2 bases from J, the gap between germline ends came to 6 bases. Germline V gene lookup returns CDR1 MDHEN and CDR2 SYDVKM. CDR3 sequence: CASSLNKNYGYTF. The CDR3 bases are TGTGCCAGCAGTTTAAACAAAAACTATGGCTACACCTTC.

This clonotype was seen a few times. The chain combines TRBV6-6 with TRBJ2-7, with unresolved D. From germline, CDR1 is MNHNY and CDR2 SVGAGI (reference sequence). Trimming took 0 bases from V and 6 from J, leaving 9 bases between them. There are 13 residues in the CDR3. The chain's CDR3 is CASSYSTSGEQYF. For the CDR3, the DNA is TGTGCCAGCAGTTACTCGACGTCCGGCGAGCAGTACTTC.

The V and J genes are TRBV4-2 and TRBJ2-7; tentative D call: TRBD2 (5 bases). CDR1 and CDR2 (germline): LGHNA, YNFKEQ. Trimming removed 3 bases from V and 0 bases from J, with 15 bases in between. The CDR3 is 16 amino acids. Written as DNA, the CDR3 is TGTGCCAGCAGCCACCCAGCCGGCGGGTTCTCCTACGAGCAGTACTTC. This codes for CASSHPAGGFSYEQYF.

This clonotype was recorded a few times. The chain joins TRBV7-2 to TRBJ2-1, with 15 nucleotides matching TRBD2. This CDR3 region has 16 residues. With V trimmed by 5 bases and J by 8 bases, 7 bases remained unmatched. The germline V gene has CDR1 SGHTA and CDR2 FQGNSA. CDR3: CASSPGLAGGVHEQFF. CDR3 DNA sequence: TGTGCCAGCAGCCCCGGACTAGCGGGAGGGGTCCATGAGCAGTTCTTC.

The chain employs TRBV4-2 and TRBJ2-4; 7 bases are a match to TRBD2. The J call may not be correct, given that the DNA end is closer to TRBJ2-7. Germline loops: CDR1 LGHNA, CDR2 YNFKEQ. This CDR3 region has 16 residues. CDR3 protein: CASSQVGGRIEYEQYF. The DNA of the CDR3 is TGTGCCAGCAGCCAAGTGGGCGGGAGAATTGAGTACGAGCAGTACTTC.

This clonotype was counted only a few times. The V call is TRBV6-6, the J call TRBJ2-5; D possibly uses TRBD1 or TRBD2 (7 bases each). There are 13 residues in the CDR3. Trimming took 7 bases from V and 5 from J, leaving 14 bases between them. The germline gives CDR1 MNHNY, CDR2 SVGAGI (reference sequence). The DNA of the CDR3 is TGTGCCAGCAACAGGGGAGGGGTGGAGACCCAGTACTTC. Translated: CASNRGGVETQYF.

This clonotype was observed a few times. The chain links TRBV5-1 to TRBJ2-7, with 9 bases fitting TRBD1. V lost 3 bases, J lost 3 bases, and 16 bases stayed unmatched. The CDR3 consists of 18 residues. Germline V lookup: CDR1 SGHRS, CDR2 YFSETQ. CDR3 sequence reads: CASSSAIGIGQGFYEQYF. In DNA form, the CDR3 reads TGCGCCAGCAGCTCGGCCATCGGCATAGGACAGGGGTTCTACGAGCAGTACTTC.

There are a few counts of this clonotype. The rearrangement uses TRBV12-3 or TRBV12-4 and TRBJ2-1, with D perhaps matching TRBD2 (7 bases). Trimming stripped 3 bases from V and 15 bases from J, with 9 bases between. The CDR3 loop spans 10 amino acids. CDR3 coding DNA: TGTGCCAGCAGTTTGGGGGGGCCGTTCTTC. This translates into CASSLGGPFF.

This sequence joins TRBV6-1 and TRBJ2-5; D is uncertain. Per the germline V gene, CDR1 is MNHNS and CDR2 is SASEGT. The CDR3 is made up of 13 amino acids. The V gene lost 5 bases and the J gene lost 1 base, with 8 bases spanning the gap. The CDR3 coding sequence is TGTGCCAGCAGTTGCGGTCCCCAAGAGACCCAGTACTTC. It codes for CASSCGPQETQYF.

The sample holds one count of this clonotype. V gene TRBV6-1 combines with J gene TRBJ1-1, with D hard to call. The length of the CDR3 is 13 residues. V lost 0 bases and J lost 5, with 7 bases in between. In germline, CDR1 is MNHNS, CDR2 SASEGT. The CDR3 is CASSEAPETEAFF. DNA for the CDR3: TGTGCCAGCAGTGAAGCGCCAGAGACTGAAGCTTTCTTT.